This T cell receptor beta chain was documented in a study of T cell repertoires in cytomegalovirus infection (dated by TCRdb to 2018 to 2020). Turning to the overall study: Peptide stimulations targeted recently identified HLA-C-restricted CMV epitopes, whose presentation resists viral immunomodulation, together with well-studied HLA-B-restricted epitopes. Donor HLA type was relevant to the analysis, as public TCR beta signatures indicated carriage of CMV infection together with the matching HLA type.

The data were produced on an Illumina HiSeq 1500. TCRdb trimmed the raw reads at Q25, called clones with MiXCR and kept productive beta chains. Each CDR3 protein appears once, grouped with its most common genes and DNA. The sample contains approximately 340,000 distinct CDR3 sequences, 25% to 35% of them found a single time. Together, the top ten hold about 20% of the sample. Points the paper makes about the study in general: Carriers of CMV infection plus the relevant HLA type were discriminated by the cumulative frequency of public TCR beta family members in the study cohort and in an independent roughly 340-donor cohort. In the ex vivo response, HLA-C-restricted CMV-specific TCR beta clonotypes were dominant, and in two of eight donors the single most frequent clonotype came from this HLA-C-restricted group.

The germline V gene specifies SGHTA as CDR1 and FQGTGA as CDR2. Taken from cysteine to phenylalanine, the CDR3 has 16 residues. The DNA shown is the 48-base CDR3, in frame from base 1. Compared with germline, V lacks 4 bases and J lacks 8 bases; bases without a gene match: 7. Read against the paper, the sample's treatment or condition label means: in vitro stimulation with specific CMV peptide epitopes to enrich CMV-specific T cells. Notes on this clonotype: The clone's antigen remains unknown. Being one base from a much bigger clone, this may be a read error.

The chain was built from TRBV7-3 and TRBJ2-1, and TRBD2 matches 14 of the central bases. This specimen was cultured PBMCs, taken from culture after CMV antigen stimulation. The sequence derives from a human donor in good health (CMV status not recorded). Some clones in this sample may be carry-over from other donors' samples. The DNA sequence reads TGTGCCAGCAGCTCCACCGGGACTAGCGGGAGACATGAGCAGTTCTTC. Its protein is CASSSTGTSGRHEQFF. Beyond the CDR3, the reference TRBV7-3 and TRBJ2-1 genes provide the residues; the full variable domain reads: GAGVSQTPSNKVTEKGKYVELRCDPISGHTALYWYRQSLGQGPEFLIYFQGTGAADDSGLPNDRFFAVRPEGSVSTLKIQRTERGDSAVYLCASSSTGTSGRHEQFFGPGTRLTVL.